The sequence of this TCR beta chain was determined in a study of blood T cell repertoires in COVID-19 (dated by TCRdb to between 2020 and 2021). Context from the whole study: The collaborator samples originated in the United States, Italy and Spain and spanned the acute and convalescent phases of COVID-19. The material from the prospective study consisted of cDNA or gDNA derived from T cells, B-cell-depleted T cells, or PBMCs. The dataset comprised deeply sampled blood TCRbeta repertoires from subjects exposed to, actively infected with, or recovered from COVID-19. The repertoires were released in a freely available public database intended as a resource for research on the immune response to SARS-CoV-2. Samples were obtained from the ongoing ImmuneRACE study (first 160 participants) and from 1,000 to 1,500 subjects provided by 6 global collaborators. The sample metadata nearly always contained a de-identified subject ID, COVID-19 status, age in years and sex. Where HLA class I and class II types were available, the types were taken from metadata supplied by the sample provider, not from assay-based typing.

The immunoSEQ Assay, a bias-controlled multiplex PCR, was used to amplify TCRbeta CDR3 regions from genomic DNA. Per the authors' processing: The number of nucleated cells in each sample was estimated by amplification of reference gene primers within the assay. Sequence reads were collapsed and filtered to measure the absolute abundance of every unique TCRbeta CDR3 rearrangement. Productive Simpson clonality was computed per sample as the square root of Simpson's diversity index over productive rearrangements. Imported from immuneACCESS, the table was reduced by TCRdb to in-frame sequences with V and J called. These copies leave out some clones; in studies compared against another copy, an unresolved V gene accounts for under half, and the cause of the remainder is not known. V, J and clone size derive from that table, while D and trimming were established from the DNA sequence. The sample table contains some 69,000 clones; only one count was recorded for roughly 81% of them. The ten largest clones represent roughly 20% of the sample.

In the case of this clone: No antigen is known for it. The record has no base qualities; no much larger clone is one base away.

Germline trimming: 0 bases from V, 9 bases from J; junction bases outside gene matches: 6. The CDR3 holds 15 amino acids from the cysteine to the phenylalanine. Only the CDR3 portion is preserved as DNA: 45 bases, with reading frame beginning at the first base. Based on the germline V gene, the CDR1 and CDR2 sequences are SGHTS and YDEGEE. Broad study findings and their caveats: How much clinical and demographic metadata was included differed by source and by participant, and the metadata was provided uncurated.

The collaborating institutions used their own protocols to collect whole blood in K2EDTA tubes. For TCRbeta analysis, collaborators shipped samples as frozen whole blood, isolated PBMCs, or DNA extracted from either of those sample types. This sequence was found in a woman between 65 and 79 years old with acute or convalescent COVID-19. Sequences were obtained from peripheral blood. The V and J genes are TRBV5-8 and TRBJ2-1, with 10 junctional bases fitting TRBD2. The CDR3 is CASSLVSSGSFEQFF. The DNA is TGTGCCAGCAGCTTGGTTTCTAGCGGGAGCTTTGAGCAGTTCTTC.